This TCR beta chain was sequenced during a study of T cells in localized non-small cell lung cancer. Points from the study as a whole: There was an association of higher blood T cell density with longer overall survival.

About this clone itself: What it binds is not known.

V lost 4 bases and J 0 bases, leaving 9 bases between the germline ends. The CDR3 is 14 amino acids. The V gene's germline CDR1 is SGHRS and CDR2 YFSETQ. This table comes from immunoSEQ multiplex PCR, and its TCRdb copy is limited to in-frame clones, with some not included. The table lists fewer than 100,000 clones, approximately 80% of them singletons. The TCR sequence derives from a female donor over 55 with stage I lung adenocarcinoma. This rearrangement joins TRBV5-1 to TRBJ2-3; no clear D gene. The sequencing used peripheral blood, collected before any cancer treatment. The CDR3 DNA follows: TGCGCCAGCAGCGTACACCCTAGCACAGATACGCAGTATTTT. This sequence encodes CASSVHPSTDTQYF.